The 13 T cell receptor beta chains below were found in one sample sequenced in a study of control samples from healthy donors and cancer patients (TCRdb year 2020). Receptor amplification or capture employed the immunoSEQ multiplex PCR assay. In its TCRdb copy, this immuneACCESS table keeps in-frame sequences only and misses some clones. Where compared with another copy, unresolved V genes explain less than half of these, and the others have no known cause. In this sample the table shows fewer than 20,000 clones, approximately 87% of which occur a single time. The ten biggest clones cover approximately 10% of the sample. The source material was PBMCs. Source of these receptors: a woman between 65 and 79 years old with colorectal cancer.

The rearrangement uses TRBV6-6 and TRBJ1-4; D ambiguous. Looked up from germline, CDR1 is MNHNY and CDR2 is SVGAGI (reference sequence). V lost 5 bases to trimming and J lost 8 bases, with 15 bases between them. This CDR3 is built from 14 residues. The CDR3 loop is CASSHLGANEKLFF. As DNA, the CDR3 is TGTGCCAGCAGTCACTTGGGCGCAAACGAAAAACTGTTTTTT.

This sequence joins TRBV19 and TRBJ2-1; a possible D gene is TRBD1 (5 bases). The CDR3 covers 14 residues. The germline V gene encodes CDR1 LNHDA and CDR2 SQIVND (reference sequence). The V end lost 7 bases, the J end lost 1 base, and 11 bases lay between the germline ends. DNA for the CDR3: TGTGCCAGTAAACAGGCCCAATCCTACAATGAGCAGTTCTTC. Residues: CASKQAQSYNEQFF. Full variable domain (missing parts from reference TRBV19 and TRBJ2-1): DGGITQSPKYLFRKEGQNVTLSCEQNLNHDAMYWYRQDPGQGLRLIYYSQIVNDFQKGDIAEGYSVSREKKESFPLTVTSAQKNPTAFYLCASKQAQSYNEQFFGPGTRLTVL.

The chain is built from TRBV7-2 and TRBJ1-2; TRBD1 is a possible D gene (6 bases). V was cut by 0 bases and J by 6 bases, with 14 bases left in between. Germline lookup yields CDR1 SGHTA and CDR2 FQGNSA. CDR3 length equals 15 residues. In DNA form, the CDR3 reads TGTGCCAGCAGCTTAGCCGGGGGGGCTCTGCATGGCTACACCTTC. This sequence encodes CASSLAGGALHGYTF.

The chain joins TRBV7-9 to TRBJ2-1; 10 nucleotides line up with TRBD2. J was trimmed by 7 bases and V by 10 bases; bases with no gene match: 16. The V gene's germline CDR1 is SEHNR and CDR2 FQNEAQ (reference sequence). This CDR3 comprises 16 residues. The CDR3 DNA reads TGTGCCATTATCGCCGGCAGCGGGGGGGCCAGGAATGAGCAGTTCTTC. Translation: CAIIAGSGGARNEQFF.

For the CDR3, the DNA is TGTGCCAGCGGCACCCGAATTACTAGCGCTCCGAACACCGGGGAGCTGTTTTTT. This translates into CASGTRITSAPNTGELFF. The chain employs TRBV13 and TRBJ2-2, with TRBD2 matching over 7 bases. The germline gives CDR1 PRHDT, CDR2 FYEKMQ (reference sequence). The ends lost 8 bases at V and 0 bases at J; junction bases unmatched: 15. CDR3 length: 18 residues. Complete variable domain (other parts from reference TRBV13 and TRBJ2-2): AAGVIQSPRHLIKEKRETATLKCYPIPRHDTVYWYQQGPGQDPQFLISFYEKMQSDKGSIPDRFSAQQFSDYHSELNMSSLELGDSALYFCASGTRITSAPNTGELFFGEGSRLTVL.

The V and J genes are TRBV24-1 and TRBJ1-2, with TRBD1 as a possible D gene (5 bases). The germline V gene has CDR1 KGHDR and CDR2 SFDVKD. The CDR3 covers 12 residues. Trimming removed 2 bases from V and 8 bases from J, with 8 bases in between. In DNA form, the CDR3 reads TGTGCCACCAGTGATTCAGGGATCGGCTACACCTTC. Protein sequence: CATSDSGIGYTF.

The chain uses TRBV25-1 and TRBJ1-4, with a tentative D call TRBD1 (6 bases). V was shortened by 8 bases and J by 4 bases, with 17 bases between the two germline ends. The CDR3 totals 15 residues. CDR1 and CDR2 from the germline V gene are MGHDK and SYGVNS. The CDR3 loop is CASRGAASNNEKLFF. As DNA, the CDR3 is TGTGCCAGCCGGGGGGCGGCTAGTAATAATGAAAAACTGTTTTTT. Using reference TRBV25-1 and TRBJ1-4 for the parts outside the CDR3, the full variable domain is EADIYQTPRYLVIGTGKKITLECSQTMGHDKMYWYQQDPGMELHLIHYSYGVNSTEKGDLSSESTVSRIRTEHFPLTLESARPSHTSQYLCASRGAASNNEKLFFGSGTQLSVL.

The chain uses TRBV11-2 and TRBJ1-2, with 12 bases lining up with TRBD1. This CDR3 contains 15 residues. V gave up 4 bases and J gave up 8 bases; unmatched junction bases: 8. The germline gives CDR1 SGHAT, CDR2 FQNNGV. The CDR3 bases are TGTGCCAGCAGCTCCCCGGGACAGGGGGCGTCGGGCTACACCTTC. This translates into CASSSPGQGASGYTF.

The chain couples TRBV6-5 to TRBJ1-5, with unresolved D. The CDR3 spans 13 residues. The germline V gene has CDR1 MNHEY and CDR2 SVGAGI. V lost 8 bases and J 6 bases, leaving 14 bases between the germline ends. CDR3 bases: TGTGCCAGCGGGAATGGGCGGGGTCAGCCCCAGCATTTT. This translates into CASGNGRGQPQHF.

This sequence joins TRBV11-3 and TRBJ2-1, with 11 nucleotides matching TRBD2. J was trimmed by 1 base and V by 5 bases; bases with no gene match: 4. The germline gives CDR1 SGHNT, CDR2 YENEEA. This CDR3 comprises 16 residues. Written as DNA, the CDR3 is TGTGCCAGCAGCCACTGGACTAGCGGGTCCTACAATGAGCAGTTCTTC. Protein product: CASSHWTSGSYNEQFF.

There are a few counts of this clone. This CDR3 reads CASSEVASAALYGYTF. CDR3 nucleotide sequence: TGTGCCAGCAGTGAAGTTGCGTCCGCAGCACTGTACGGCTACACCTTC. V gene TRBV6-1 combines with J gene TRBJ1-2; D is ambiguous. This CDR3 has 16 amino acids. Germline V gene lookup returns CDR1 MNHNS and CDR2 SASEGT. V was shortened by 1 base and J by 8 bases, with 20 bases between the two germline ends.

This chain connects TRBV25-1 to TRBJ1-5, with D unresolved. Looked up from germline, CDR1 is MGHDK and CDR2 is SYGVNS. The V end lost 5 bases, the J end lost 4 bases, and 18 bases lay between the germline ends. CDR3 length: 16 residues. The DNA of the CDR3 is TGTGCCAGCAGTCTGACAAGGGCATTAGAGAATCAGCCCCAGCATTTT. This sequence encodes CASSLTRALENQPQHF.

The rearrangement joins TRBV9 to TRBJ2-1, with a weak D call TRBD2 (5 bases). CDR1 SGDLS and CDR2 YYNGEE come from the germline V gene. Trimming removed 0 bases from V and 7 bases from J, with 8 bases in between. The CDR3 loop spans 13 amino acids. In nucleotides, the CDR3 is TGTGCCAGCAGCGTAGATACGGGAAATGAGCAGTTCTTC. Its translation: CASSVDTGNEQFF.